The 21 T cell receptor beta chains reported below all come from one sample, sequenced in a study of T cell responses to AZD1222 COVID-19 vaccine (dated by TCRdb to the early 2020s). The library was made by the immunoSEQ multiplex PCR assay. What TCRdb holds here is the immuneACCESS table cut down to in-frame rearrangements. Part of the clones is not present; checked against another copy, under half of the missing clones reflect an unresolved V gene, and the others are unexplained. The sample has some 200,000 clones on record, about 92% of them singletons. Roughly 3.8% of the sample comes from the top ten. The time point tag for this specimen amounts to: baseline before first vaccination. The sample was peripheral blood, taken on day 0 of AZD1222 vaccination. These receptors were obtained from an adult in good health.

The chain is built from TRBV15 and TRBJ1-6; D gene unclear. CDR1 and CDR2 (germline): LNHNV, YYDKDF (reference sequence). V was shortened by 4 bases and J by 10 bases, with 14 bases between the two germline ends. The CDR3 runs 14 residues. CDR3 sequence (DNA): TGTGCCACCAGCATGTCCCGGGATCGGTCACCCCTCCACTTT. Its protein product is CATSMSRDRSPLHF.

The genes are TRBV28 and TRBJ1-5; D is ambiguous. Germline CDR1 reads MDHEN; CDR2 reads SYDVKM. The CDR3 covers 14 residues. Trimming removed 2 bases from V and 11 bases from J, with 16 bases in between. This CDR3 is CASSLGRDHRAQHF. CDR3 in DNA: TGTGCCAGCAGTTTAGGACGGGATCATCGGGCCCAGCATTTT.

The chain couples TRBV28 to TRBJ1-5; perhaps TRBD1 as D (6 bases). Per the germline V gene, CDR1 is MDHEN and CDR2 is SYDVKM. CDR3 length: 17 residues. V was clipped by 4 bases and J by 2 bases, with 18 bases between them. CDR3 in amino acids: CASSSPWGALGNQPQHF. CDR3 sequence (DNA): TGTGCCAGCAGTTCCCCGTGGGGGGCGCTTGGCAATCAGCCCCAGCATTTT. The whole variable domain, filled in from reference TRBV28 and TRBJ1-5, reads DVKVTQSSRYLVKRTGEKVFLECVQDMDHENMFWYRQDPGLGLRLIYFSYDVKMKEKGDIPEGYSVSREKKERFSLILESASTNQTSMYLCASSSPWGALGNQPQHFGDGTRLSIL.

The chain couples TRBV2 to TRBJ1-1; 7 bases fit TRBD1. Losses at the gene ends were 5 bases for V and 7 bases for J; bases not matched to a gene: 7. Germline CDR1 is SNHLY and CDR2 is FYNNEI. There are 13 residues in the CDR3. CDR3 bases: TGTGCCAGCAGTCGCGAGACAGGGATTGAAGCTTTCTTT. It yields the protein CASSRETGIEAFF.

This sequence joins TRBV5-1 and TRBJ2-2, with 7 bases aligning to TRBD1. The CDR3 loop spans 16 amino acids. Germline CDR1 reads SGHRS; CDR2 reads YFSETQ. The J segment lost 2 bases and the V segment lost 4 bases, leaving 8 bases of the junction unmatched. The CDR3 region is CASSPTGQQNTGELFF. The DNA of the CDR3 is TGCGCCAGCAGCCCCACGGGACAGCAAAACACCGGGGAGCTGTTTTTT.

The gene calls are TRBV12-3 or TRBV12-4 and TRBJ2-7; unclear D gene. This CDR3 spans 13 amino acids. Trimming removed 2 bases from V and 2 bases from J, with 7 bases in between. CDR3 nucleotide sequence: TGTGCCAGCAGTTTATTCGTCCCCTACGAGCAGTACTTC. It yields the protein CASSLFVPYEQYF.

V is TRBV28 and J is TRBJ2-3; D is tentatively TRBD1 or TRBD2 (5 bases each). CDR3 length equals 18 residues. Germline CDR1 reads MDHEN; CDR2 reads SYDVKM. Trimming pared 5 bases from V and 8 bases from J, leaving 29 bases between. Here the CDR3 DNA reads TGTGCCAGCAGTGGGGACGAACCTATAGCGCCTCAGGCGGGTACGCAGTATTTT. Amino acid sequence: CASSGDEPIAPQAGTQYF.

This clone was counted once. This chain connects TRBV6-5 to TRBJ1-2; 7 positions agree with TRBD1. CDR3 length: 14 amino acids. Germline assignment: CDR1 MNHEY and CDR2 SVGAGI. The trim removed 6 bases at V and 6 bases at J, leaving 10 bases unmatched. CDR3 nucleotides: TGTGCCAGCAGGTCAACAGGGGTGTCCCATGGCTACACCTTC. Amino acids: CASRSTGVSHGYTF.

This chain links TRBV28 with TRBJ1-5, with 7 bases lining up with TRBD1. The CDR3 spans 15 residues. Germline V lookup: CDR1 MDHEN, CDR2 SYDVKM. The V segment lost 7 bases and the J segment 7 bases; nucleotides outside the gene matches: 13. In nucleotides, the CDR3 is TGTGCCAGCACAGCCATCGACAGGGCAAGGCAGCCCCAGCATTTT. It is translated as CASTAIDRARQPQHF.

This chain links TRBV5-4 with TRBJ2-3; 13 bases align to TRBD2. There are 17 residues in the CDR3. Looked up from germline, CDR1 is SGHNT and CDR2 is YYREEE (reference sequence). Trimming at V came to 4 bases and at J to 1 base, leaving 6 bases not matched to a gene. CDR3 protein: CASSPGTSGTRTDTQYF. The CDR3 coding sequence is TGTGCCAGCAGCCCGGGGACTAGCGGGACCCGCACAGATACGCAGTATTTT.

The chain recombines TRBV2 with TRBJ1-5; D gene ambiguous. This CDR3 contains 14 residues. V lost 6 bases to trimming and J lost 9 bases, with 18 bases between them. Germline assignment: CDR1 SNHLY and CDR2 FYNNEI. This chain's CDR3 is CASRDLDAGVPQHF. As DNA, the CDR3 is TGTGCCAGCAGAGACCTAGACGCTGGGGTGCCCCAGCATTTT.

J is TRBJ2-1 and V is TRBV5-1, with 12 positions matching TRBD2. CDR3 length: 15 residues. The germline CDR1 and CDR2 sequences are SGHRS and YFSETQ. V was clipped by 7 bases and J by 5 bases; unmatched bases: 7. CDR3 residues: CASGSWTSGNNEQFF. CDR3 DNA sequence: TGCGCCAGCGGATCCTGGACTAGCGGGAACAATGAGCAGTTCTTC.

The chain carries TRBV6-5 and TRBJ1-5; 7 nucleotides match TRBD1. The ends lost 6 bases at V and 7 bases at J; junction bases unmatched: 9. CDR1 is MNHEY and CDR2 is SVGAGI in the germline V gene. The CDR3 spans 14 residues. This CDR3 reads CASSALTGRQPQHF. CDR3 nucleotide sequence: TGTGCCAGCAGCGCCTTGACAGGGAGGCAGCCCCAGCATTTT.

The rearrangement links TRBV27 to TRBJ2-2; D remains unclear. CDR1 MNHEY and CDR2 SMNVEV come from the germline V gene (reference sequence). The CDR3 spans 13 residues. The V gene lost 7 bases and the J gene lost 6 bases, with 12 bases spanning the gap. In DNA form, the CDR3 reads TGTGCCAGCAAGGTGTCCGCCGCCGGGGAGCTGTTTTTT. Translating it yields CASKVSAAGELFF.

This chain links TRBV25-1 with TRBJ1-3, with D perhaps TRBD1 (5 bases). The V gene lost 1 base and the J gene lost 2 bases, with 15 bases spanning the gap. The CDR3 consists of 17 residues. Germline CDR1 reads MGHDK; CDR2 reads SYGVNS. In DNA, the CDR3 is TGTGCCAGCAGTGAATCCCTCGGGGGAAGTACTGGAAACACCATATATTTT. It translates to CASSESLGGSTGNTIYF.

This clone was detected only once. V and J are TRBV6-4 and TRBJ1-2, with D unresolved. The CDR3 is 16 amino acids. The V gene's germline CDR1 is MRHNA and CDR2 SNTAGT. Between the trimmed V and J ends, which lost 3 bases and 3 bases, there was a span of 17 bases. The DNA for the CDR3 is TGTGCCAGCAGTGAACGAATTGGAGGTAAGGACTATGGCTACACCTTC. The encoded protein is CASSERIGGKDYGYTF.

The rearrangement joins TRBV27 to TRBJ2-7, with 9 bases that match TRBD1. J lost 2 bases, V lost 8 bases, and 10 bases had no gene match. In germline, CDR1 is MNHEY, CDR2 SMNVEV (reference sequence). This CDR3 comprises 15 residues. This chain's CDR3 is CASGSTGGAPYEQYF. CDR3 in DNA: TGTGCCAGCGGAAGTACAGGGGGCGCCCCCTACGAGCAGTACTTC.

V and J are TRBV29-1 and TRBJ1-4; no clear D. The CDR3 runs 14 residues. CDR1 and CDR2 (germline): SQVTM, ANQGSEA. V dropped 4 bases and J dropped 12 bases, with 21 bases sitting between them. CDR3 coding DNA: TGCAGCGTTGTAATCCTACCCGCTTATGGGGAACTGTTTTTT. Its protein product is CSVVILPAYGELFF.

This clone has just a few counts. The V call is TRBV24-1, the J call TRBJ2-2; D may correspond to TRBD1 or TRBD2 (5 bases each). Germline values: CDR1 KGHDR, CDR2 SFDVKD. The ends were cut back, 9 bases at V and 4 bases at J, with 11 bases in the middle. The CDR3 extends over 13 amino acids. The CDR3 is CATGGSGTGELFF. For the CDR3, the DNA is TGTGCCACCGGGGGTTCGGGCACCGGGGAGCTGTTTTTT.

V and J are TRBV19 and TRBJ1-5, with a tentative D call TRBD1 (5 bases). Germline V gives CDR1 LNHDA, CDR2 SQIVND (reference sequence). The ends were cut back, 8 bases at V and 6 bases at J, with 11 bases in the middle. The CDR3 spans 12 residues. The CDR3 loop reads CASSTGFQPQHF. As DNA, the CDR3 is TGTGCCAGTTCCACAGGTTTTCAGCCCCAGCATTTT.

The chain links TRBV6-5 to TRBJ1-2; no clear D. The CDR3 spans 13 residues. From germline, CDR1 is MNHEY and CDR2 SVGAGI. V lost 6 bases to trimming and J lost 2 bases, with 10 bases between them. DNA of the CDR3: TGTGCCAGCAGCGCCCATTTCAACTATGGCTACACCTTC. This sequence encodes CASSAHFNYGYTF.